One sample yielded the 14 T cell receptor beta chains listed below, sequenced in a study of circulating CD8 cells and anti-PD-1 response in melanoma. From live CD3+CD8+TCRalphabeta+ cells, four PD-1 and/or TIGIT subsets were sorted. Using approximately 16 ng of total RNA, TCR libraries were made with the QIAseq Immune Repertoire TCR panel. One entry per CDR3 protein results from TCRdb running MiXCR on the reads. The table shows roughly 890 distinct CDR3 sequences, with 11% occurring only once. This sample comprised CD8+ T cells from PBMCs, obtained at baseline or after one month of anti-PD-1 therapy (not recorded which). The receptor set was obtained from a human donor with melanoma.

Sample share makes this clonotype medium-sized. The J gene is TRBJ2-1, the V gene TRBV4-1; the match to TRBD2 covers 13 bases. The CDR3 totals 17 residues. V dropped 4 bases and J dropped 8; count of bases not matched to a gene: 11. CDR1 and CDR2 from the germline V gene are MGHRA and YSYEKL. The CDR3 DNA is TGCGCCAGCAGCCCGGATGCAACTAGCGGGGGGGCGGATGAGCAGTTCTTC. Translating it yields CASSPDATSGGADEQFF.

This clonotype ranks as medium-sized. CDR3 nucleotide sequence: TGCAGCGTCGTGCACAGAGCCGCTGAAGCTTTCTTT. It encodes CSVVHRAAEAFF. This sequence joins TRBV29-1 and TRBJ1-1; D not certain. This CDR3 has 12 amino acids. Germline V gene data show CDR1 as SQVTM and CDR2 as ANQGSEA. Trimming pared 6 bases from V and 6 bases from J, leaving 14 bases between.

This clonotype is deemed medium-sized (0.01 to 0.1%). The chain has TRBV19 and TRBJ1-5; TRBD1 aligns across 9 bases. Per the germline V gene, CDR1 is LNHDA and CDR2 is SQIVND (reference sequence). With V trimmed by 1 base and J by 7 bases, 5 bases remained unmatched. This CDR3 comprises 15 residues. The CDR3 loop is CASSIGTGVGQPQHF. The DNA of the CDR3 is TGTGCCAGTAGTATAGGGACAGGGGTTGGGCAGCCCCAGCATTTT. The full variable domain, completed using reference TRBV19 and TRBJ1-5, is DGGITQSPKYLFRKEGQNVTLSCEQNLNHDAMYWYRQDPGQGLRLIYYSQIVNDFQKGDIAEGYSVSREKKESFPLTVTSAQKNPTAFYLCASSIGTGVGQPQHFGDGTRLSIL.

This clonotype is termed medium-sized. This chain links TRBV28 with TRBJ1-2, with 7 nucleotides matching TRBD1. The CDR3 has 14 residues. Germline lookup yields CDR1 MDHEN and CDR2 SYDVKM. The trim removed 7 bases at V and 8 bases at J, leaving 13 bases unmatched. This chain's CDR3 is CASNLRGLVGGYTF. The CDR3 nucleotides read TGTGCCAGCAACTTAAGGGGGCTGGTGGGAGGCTACACCTTC.

This clonotype was observed a few times. The chain couples TRBV4-3 to TRBJ2-2, with D possibly TRBD1 on 6 matching bases. The ends were cut back, 1 base at V and 8 bases at J, with 20 bases in the middle. The CDR3 is 17 residues long. The germline gives CDR1 LGHNA, CDR2 YSLEER. The CDR3 nucleotides are TGCGCCAGCAGCCAAGTGTGGGGGCTGTCTCTTCTGGGGGAGCTGTTTTTT. As protein: CASSQVWGLSLLGELFF.

This clonotype qualifies as medium-sized. CDR3 residues: CASSPGTVVNYGYTF. CDR3 nucleotides: TGCGCCAGCAGCCCCGGGACAGTTGTAAACTATGGCTACACCTTC. The V and J genes are TRBV4-3 and TRBJ1-2; 7 bases map to TRBD1. J gave up 2 bases and V 4 bases, and 7 bases lay outside the gene matches. The CDR3 is 15 residues long. Germline V CDR1 and CDR2: LGHNA, YSLEER.

This chain connects TRBV19 to TRBJ2-7; 7 positions match TRBD2. CDR1 and CDR2 (germline): LNHDA, SQIVND (reference sequence). The CDR3 runs 15 residues. V shed 6 bases, J shed 1 base, and the junction held 9 bases outside the gene matches. DNA of the CDR3: TGTGCCAGTAGCCCAGCGGGGACCGGGTCCTACGAGCAGTACTTC. Translated: CASSPAGTGSYEQYF.

This clonotype ranks as medium-sized (0.01 to 0.1%). At one of its ends the junction is not consistent with the germline gene, which may arise from a read error. V is TRBV7-2 and J is TRBJ2-1; 7 nucleotides match TRBD1. Germline V gene lookup returns CDR1 SGHTA and CDR2 FQGNSA. This CDR3 spans 15 amino acids. CDR3 amino acids: CASSVARLGGWEQFF. CDR3 nucleotides: TGTGCCAGCAGCGTAGCTAGGTTAGGGGGCTGGGAGCAGTTCTTC.

By share of the sample, this clonotype is medium-sized (0.01 to 0.1%). The rearrangement links TRBV4-3 to TRBJ2-2, with 9 bases fitting TRBD1. This CDR3 is 15 amino acids long. Germline CDR1 LGHNA, CDR2 YSLEER. V dropped 4 bases and J dropped 5; count of bases not matched to a gene: 5. CDR3 DNA: TGCGCCAGCAGCCCCCGGGACAGGGTTACCGGGGAGCTGTTTTTT. It yields the protein CASSPRDRVTGELFF.

The CDR3, as DNA: TGTGCCAGCAGCTTAGCTTTGGCGGCCACTAGAACAGATACGCAGTATTTT. Translation gives CASSLALAATRTDTQYF. The chain combines TRBV7-8 with TRBJ2-3; the D gene is possibly TRBD2 (5 bases). This CDR3 region has 17 residues. Trimming shortened V by 0 bases and J by 3 bases, and 16 bases separated the two germline ends. The germline V gene encodes CDR1 SGHVS and CDR2 FQNEAQ.

This clonotype ranks as medium-sized. The chain has TRBV9 and TRBJ2-7; TRBD1 matches at 8 bases. The CDR3 sequence is 14 residues long. Germline V gives CDR1 SGDLS, CDR2 YYNGEE. J was trimmed by 4 bases and V by 3 bases; bases with no gene match: 6. The CDR3 DNA is TGTGCCAGCAGCGCTCAGACAGGGGCTTACGAGCAGTACTTC. As protein: CASSAQTGAYEQYF.

By share, this clonotype ranks as medium-sized. The V gene is TRBV29-1, the J gene TRBJ2-1; 7 nucleotides agree with TRBD2. The germline V gene encodes CDR1 SQVTM and CDR2 ANQGSEA. CDR3 size: 15 residues. After removal of 0 bases from V and 3 bases from J, the junction contained 5 bases not matched to a gene. The CDR3 protein is CSVEDGRTSYNEQFF. The CDR3 DNA reads TGCAGCGTTGAAGATGGAAGGACTAGCTACAATGAGCAGTTCTTC.

By sample fraction, this clonotype is medium-sized. The chain couples TRBV27 to TRBJ2-7; D remains ambiguous. V was pared by 5 bases and J by 5 bases, with 16 bases between. This CDR3 spans 14 amino acids. The germline gives CDR1 MNHEY, CDR2 SMNVEV (reference sequence). CDR3 sequence (DNA): TGTGCCAGCAGTCCCCTAGGGCCAGCCGACGAGCAGTACTTC. Translated, it gives CASSPLGPADEQYF.

By sample fraction, this clonotype is medium-sized. DNA for the CDR3: TGTGCCAGCAGTTTACCCGGACTAGCGGGGGGTGAAGAGCAGTTCTTC. It translates to CASSLPGLAGGEEQFF. This sequence joins TRBV6-2 or TRBV6-3 and TRBJ2-1, with 14 nucleotides matching TRBD2. The CDR3 totals 16 residues. The trim removed 4 bases at V and 10 bases at J, leaving 9 bases unmatched. Germline CDR1 MNHEY, CDR2 SVGEGT.